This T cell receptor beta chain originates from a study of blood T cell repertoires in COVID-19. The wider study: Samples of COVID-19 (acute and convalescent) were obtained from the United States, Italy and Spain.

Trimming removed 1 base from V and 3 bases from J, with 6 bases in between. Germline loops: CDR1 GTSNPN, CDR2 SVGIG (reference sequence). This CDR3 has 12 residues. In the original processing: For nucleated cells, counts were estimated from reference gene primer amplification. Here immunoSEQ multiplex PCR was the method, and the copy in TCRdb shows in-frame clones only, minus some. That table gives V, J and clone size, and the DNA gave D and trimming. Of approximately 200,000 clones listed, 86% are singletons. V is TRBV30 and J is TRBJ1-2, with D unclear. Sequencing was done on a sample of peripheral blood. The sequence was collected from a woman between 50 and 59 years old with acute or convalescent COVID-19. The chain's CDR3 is CAWSDSHYGYTF. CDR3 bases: TGTGCCTGGAGTGACAGCCACTATGGCTACACCTTC.